This T cell receptor beta chain was recovered during a study of blood T cell repertoires in COVID-19. The participants were between roughly 18 and 89 years old and came from 24 US areas. Allocation to cohorts depended on clinical history reported by the participants. Between the trimmed V and J ends, which lost 0 bases and 2 bases, there was a span of 10 bases. CDR1 KGHDR and CDR2 SFDVKD come from the germline V gene. This CDR3 contains 17 residues. This table comes from immunoSEQ multiplex PCR, and its TCRdb copy is limited to in-frame clones, with some not included. The data hold around 230,000 clones, with roughly 90% observed a single time.

This sequence joins TRBV24-1 and TRBJ1-6; D remains unclear. This receptor was identified in a woman in her 40s with acute COVID-19. The sample taken for sequencing was PBMCs or T cells enriched from blood (not recorded which). The DNA of the CDR3 is TGTGCCACCAGTGATTTGCCTGGCAGGACCTATAATTCACCCCTCCACTTT. Amino acids: CATSDLPGRTYNSPLHF.